The rows below give T cell receptor beta chains drawn from one sample of a study of cytomegalovirus exposure and HLA in healthy donors. Generated by immunoSEQ multiplex PCR, the TCRdb table keeps only in-frame clones and is missing some. This repertoire shows some 110,000 clones, 78% found once; its top ten account for roughly 1.2%. Sequenced input: PBMCs. The receptors were sampled from a man younger than 40 in good health and CMV-seronegative. Both conserved end residues are part of each CDR3. Each record gives: clone size, V gene, J gene, D gene, CDR3 protein, CDR3 DNA. D genes are given only for firm matches. Clone size is stated in some rows and not others, as once, few, many or a class when expanded.

-	TRBV29-1	TRBJ2-3	TRBD2	CSVVNVVSGQDPSTDTQYF	TGCAGCGTTGTTAATGTAGTTAGCGGGCAGGACCCTAGCACAGATACGCAGTATTTT
-	TRBV5-6	TRBJ1-1	-	CASSRRTAEAFF	TGTGCCAGCAGCCGACGGACAGCTGAAGCTTTCTTT
-	TRBV5-1	TRBJ1-2	-	CASSLDQGNYGYTF	TGCGCCAGCAGCTTGGACCAGGGGAACTATGGCTACACCTTC
-	TRBV15	TRBJ2-1	-	CATSRDRGNEQFF	TGTGCCACCAGCAGAGATCGGGGTAATGAGCAGTTCTTC
-	TRBV7-8	TRBJ2-7	-	CASSSRDVEQYF	TGTGCCAGCAGCTCTCGGGATGTTGAGCAGTACTTC
-	TRBV10-2	TRBJ2-5	TRBD2	CASSHSRGQGREGTQYF	TGCGCCAGCAGCCATTCAAGGGGGCAGGGGCGGGAGGGGACCCAGTACTTC
-	TRBV4-1	TRBJ2-1	TRBD1	CASSLQPGGLGNEQFF	TGCGCCAGCAGCCTACAACCAGGGGGTTTGGGCAATGAGCAGTTCTTC
-	TRBV5-8	TRBJ1-4	-	CASSPSGLRDEKLFF	TGTGCCAGCAGCCCCTCGGGGTTGCGCGATGAAAAACTGTTTTTT
-	TRBV7-2	TRBJ1-2	-	CASSPSGGQNYGYTF	TGTGCCAGCAGCCCCTCCGGAGGACAGAACTATGGCTACACCTTC
-	TRBV6-1	TRBJ2-6	-	CASIRTSGANVLTF	TGTGCCAGCATTAGAACCTCTGGGGCCAACGTCCTGACTTTC
few	TRBV9	TRBJ2-2	TRBD2	CASSVGGTSATGELFF	TGTGCCAGCAGCGTAGGAGGGACTAGCGCAACCGGGGAGCTGTTTTTT
-	TRBV2	TRBJ1-2	-	CASSEDRERGGYTF	TGTGCCAGCAGTGAAGACAGGGAACGTGGTGGCTACACCTTC
-	TRBV15	TRBJ2-3	TRBD2	CATSRGDWGRLSTDTQYF	TGTGCCACCAGCCGGGGGGACTGGGGCAGACTAAGCACAGATACGCAGTATTTT
-	TRBV28	TRBJ1-2	TRBD1	CASSSGTGVYGYTF	TGTGCCAGCAGTTCCGGGACAGGGGTTTATGGCTACACCTTC
once	TRBV10-3	TRBJ1-2	-	CAISVNYGYTF	TGTGCCATCAGTGTAAACTATGGCTACACCTTC
-	TRBV29-1	TRBJ2-5	TRBD1	CSVLPGQVRQETQYF	TGCAGCGTCCTCCCGGGACAGGTGAGGCAAGAGACCCAGTACTTC
-	TRBV7-9	TRBJ2-2	TRBD2	CASSLVTSGSGELFF	TGTGCCAGCAGCTTAGTGACTAGCGGGAGTGGGGAGCTGTTTTTT
-	TRBV6-5	TRBJ2-7	-	CASSDILAGEQYF	TGTGCCAGCAGTGACATCCTCGCTGGGGAGCAGTACTTC
-	TRBV5-1	TRBJ2-5	TRBD2	CASSLPAGNQETQYF	TGCGCCAGCAGCTTACCAGCGGGGAATCAAGAGACCCAGTACTTC
-	TRBV6-6	TRBJ2-3	TRBD2	CASKIRGAGAGDTQYF	TGTGCCAGCAAAATCCGAGGGGCGGGAGCAGGGGATACGCAGTATTTT
-	TRBV5-6	TRBJ2-7	TRBD1	CASSLGGQFSVEQYF	TGTGCCAGCAGCTTGGGGGGACAGTTTTCAGTCGAGCAGTACTTC
-	TRBV9	TRBJ2-7	-	CASSPQGDTYEQYF	TGTGCCAGCAGCCCCCAAGGGGACACCTACGAGCAGTACTTC
-	TRBV27	TRBJ2-7	-	CASSLSGGGSSYEQYF	TGTGCCAGCAGTTTATCGGGAGGGGGGAGCTCCTACGAGCAGTACTTC
-	TRBV18	TRBJ1-1	-	CASSLDRMNTEAFF	TGTGCCAGCTCACTGGACAGAATGAACACTGAAGCTTTCTTT